These 21 T cell receptor beta chains were all obtained from the same sample, sequenced in a study of T cells in tuberculosis. Described time point: new active TB diagnosis, blood taken before or within 7 days of starting treatment. TCRdb keeps only in-frame clones here, not all; method: immunoSEQ multiplex PCR. The sample lists around 30,000 clones, roughly nine tenths occurring once. The specimen was PBMCs, collected at tuberculosis diagnosis. The origin of the receptors is an adult with tuberculosis.

The chain links TRBV13 to TRBJ1-2, with D possibly TRBD1 on 6 matching bases. V shed 6 bases and J shed 2 bases, with 16 bases lying between them. This CDR3 comprises 15 residues. Per the germline V gene, CDR1 is PRHDT and CDR2 is FYEKMQ (reference sequence). CDR3 bases: TGTGCCAGCAGTTCCGGGACAAAGAAAAACTATGGCTACACCTTC. Translation: CASSSGTKKNYGYTF.

The V call is TRBV7-2, the J call TRBJ1-4, with unresolved D. The CDR3 consists of 17 residues. V gave up 1 base and J gave up 0 bases, with 12 bases separating them. Germline V gene sequence: CDR1 SGHTA, CDR2 FQGNSA. In DNA form, the CDR3 reads TGTGCCAGCAGCTTAGTAGGAGGGAGCTCAACTAATGAAAAACTGTTTTTT. Protein sequence: CASSLVGGSSTNEKLFF.

This clone has just a few counts. The chain couples TRBV18 to TRBJ1-2, with D perhaps TRBD1 (5 bases). The CDR3 contains 13 residues. The V gene's germline CDR1 is KGHSH and CDR2 LQKENI. The V gene lost 2 bases and the J gene lost 6 bases, with 10 bases spanning the gap. CDR3 residues: CASSPGAGNGYTF. CDR3 nucleotide sequence: TGTGCCAGCTCACCAGGGGCAGGGAATGGCTACACCTTC. The entire variable domain, with the rest obtained from reference TRBV18 and TRBJ1-2, is as follows: NAGVMQNPRHLVRRRGQEARLRCSPMKGHSHVYWYRQLPEEGLKFMVYLQKENIIDESGMPKERFSAEFPKEGPSILRIQQVVRGDSAAYFCASSPGAGNGYTFGSGTRLTVV.

This chain uses TRBV6-6 with TRBJ1-2; D is ambiguous. The germline V gene has CDR1 MNHNY and CDR2 SVGAGI (reference sequence). CDR3 length equals 12 residues. Between the trimmed V and J ends, which lost 6 bases and 7 bases, there was a span of 12 bases. CDR3: CASSARRGGYTF. As DNA, the CDR3 is TGTGCCAGCAGCGCTAGGCGGGGTGGCTACACCTTC.

This clone was observed a single time. This rearrangement joins TRBV5-6 to TRBJ1-1; 9 bases fit TRBD1. Germline assignment: CDR1 SGHDT and CDR2 YYEEEE. The CDR3 sequence is 16 residues long. After removal of 3 bases from V and 4 bases from J, the junction contained 10 bases not matched to a gene. CDR3 sequence reads: CASSSFTGTGTTEAFF. The CDR3 DNA reads TGTGCCAGCAGCTCATTTACCGGGACAGGGACCACTGAAGCTTTCTTT.

The V gene is TRBV27, the J gene TRBJ1-6; TRBD1 matches at 7 bases. The CDR3 contains 13 residues. V lost 10 bases to trimming and J lost 13 bases; unmatched junction nucleotides: 13. The germline CDR1 and CDR2 sequences are MNHEY and SMNVEV (reference sequence). The CDR3 reads CATARDSPGPLHF. The CDR3, as DNA: TGTGCCACCGCTCGGGACAGCCCTGGCCCCCTCCACTTT.

CDR3 sequence: CASSYSRVGGGEQYF. CDR3 bases: TGTGCCAGCAGTTACTCGAGGGTCGGCGGGGGGGAGCAGTACTTC. This chain links TRBV6-5 with TRBJ2-7; 8 bases are a match to TRBD2. This CDR3 spans 15 amino acids. J lost 7 bases, V lost 0 bases, and 8 bases had no gene match. The germline gives CDR1 MNHEY, CDR2 SVGAGI.

The chain links TRBV7-2 to TRBJ2-3; D is uncertain. The CDR3 length is 13 residues. V lost 0 bases, J lost 3 bases, and 4 bases lay in between. Germline V gives CDR1 SGHTA, CDR2 FQGNSA. CDR3 nucleotides: TGTGCCAGCAGCTTAGCGCGGACAGATACGCAGTATTTT. It encodes CASSLARTDTQYF.

The V call is TRBV30, the J call TRBJ2-3; possible D gene TRBD2, 5 bases. Germline values: CDR1 GTSNPN, CDR2 SVGIG (reference sequence). There are 15 residues in the CDR3. The germline V and J ends were trimmed by 7 bases and 2 bases, with 19 bases remaining between them. The CDR3, as DNA: TGTGCCTCCGGAACCGGGGTAGGAGCCACAGATACGCAGTATTTT. As protein: CASGTGVGATDTQYF.

CDR3 in amino acids: CASSLPFYNEQFF. In nucleotides, the CDR3 is TGTGCCAGCAGCTTGCCCTTTTACAATGAGCAGTTCTTC. This chain joins TRBV5-5 and TRBJ2-1, with D uncertain. In germline, CDR1 is SGHKS, CDR2 YYEKEE (reference sequence). The CDR3 covers 13 residues. V was trimmed by 1 base and J by 4 bases, leaving 6 bases between them. Using reference TRBV5-5 and TRBJ2-1 for the parts outside the CDR3, the full variable domain is DAGVTQSPTHLIKTRGQQVTLRCSPISGHKSVSWYQQVLGQGPQFIFQYYEKEERGRGNFPDRFSARQFPNYSSELNVNALLLGDSALYLCASSLPFYNEQFFGPGTRLTVL.

The rearrangement uses TRBV7-2 and TRBJ2-1; D may be TRBD1 (5 bases). The CDR3 is 19 residues long. Germline loops: CDR1 SGHTA, CDR2 FQGNSA. Trimming took off 1 base at V and 0 bases at J, with 19 bases between the two ends. CDR3 loop: CASSLVGAKLPSSYNEQFF. For the CDR3, the DNA is TGTGCCAGCAGCTTAGTTGGGGCAAAACTCCCAAGCTCCTACAATGAGCAGTTCTTC.

V usage is TRBV11-2 and J usage is TRBJ2-3; D might be TRBD1 (5 bases). Germline assignment: CDR1 SGHAT and CDR2 FQNNGV. Trimming shortened V by 5 bases and J by 8 bases, and 8 bases separated the two germline ends. The CDR3 runs 11 residues. This chain's CDR3 is CASSPQGTQYF. As DNA, the CDR3 is TGTGCCAGCAGCCCCCAGGGTACGCAGTATTTT.

The chain has TRBV7-9 and TRBJ1-2; 7 bases are a match to TRBD1. The CDR3 runs to 18 residues. V lost 2 bases and J lost 3; bases outside the gene matches: 15. The germline gives CDR1 SEHNR, CDR2 FQNEAQ (reference sequence). CDR3 nucleotides: TGTGCCAGCAGCTTATCGGCAGGGGGAAGTTTCGGGGACTATGGCTACACCTTC. This sequence encodes CASSLSAGGSFGDYGYTF.

This sequence joins TRBV28 and TRBJ2-7; D ambiguous. The CDR3 spans 14 residues. In germline, CDR1 is MDHEN, CDR2 SYDVKM. Trimming left V 5 bases short and J 2 bases short, with 13 bases between. The CDR3 coding sequence is TGTGCCAGCAGTCCCAGTGGCAGAACCTACGAGCAGTACTTC. This sequence encodes CASSPSGRTYEQYF.

V usage is TRBV19 and J usage is TRBJ1-5; tentative D call: TRBD1 (6 bases). V was clipped by 9 bases and J by 2 bases, with 14 bases between them. Per germline, CDR1 LNHDA and CDR2 SQIVND (reference sequence). The CDR3 loop spans 14 amino acids. CDR3 protein: CASHREGGNQPQHF. Here the CDR3 DNA reads TGTGCCAGCCACAGGGAGGGAGGCAATCAGCCCCAGCATTTT.

The chain links TRBV12-5 to TRBJ2-7, with D perhaps TRBD1 (6 bases). Trimming removed 0 bases from V and 3 bases from J, with 12 bases in between. The germline CDR1 and CDR2 sequences are LGHNT and FRNRAP. CDR3 length: 15 residues. CDR3 nucleotide sequence: TGTGCTAGTGGTTTGGTAGCCGGACAGTTCTACGAGCAGTACTTC. Residues: CASGLVAGQFYEQYF.

This clone was seen only a few times. CDR3 amino acids: CASRDSLLNTEAFF. For the CDR3, the DNA is TGTGCCAGCCGGGATTCCCTGTTGAACACTGAAGCTTTCTTT. The chain joins TRBV6-5 to TRBJ1-1; D call uncertain. CDR3 length: 14 residues. Germline V gene data show CDR1 as MNHEY and CDR2 as SVGAGI. V was clipped by 8 bases and J by 0 bases, with 13 bases between them.

The chain combines TRBV5-1 with TRBJ2-3; 10 bases line up with TRBD2. The junction had 4 bases not matched to a gene; V was cut back by 1 base and J by 2 bases. CDR1 and CDR2 (germline): SGHRS, YFSETQ. This CDR3 is built from 16 residues. The CDR3 loop is CASSLRAGGTTDTQYF. The CDR3 region has the DNA TGCGCCAGCAGCTTGCGAGCGGGAGGGACCACAGATACGCAGTATTTT. The whole variable domain, filled in from reference TRBV5-1 and TRBJ2-3, reads KAGVTQTPRYLIKTRGQQVTLSCSPISGHRSVSWYQQTPGQGLQFLFEYFSETQRNKGNFPGRFSGRQFSNSRSEMNVSTLELGDSALYLCASSLRAGGTTDTQYFGPGTRLTVL.

The CDR3: CASSSSPSGIQYF. As DNA, the CDR3 is TGTGCCAGCAGCTCGTCTCCTTCGGGCATTCAGTACTTC. The rearrangement uses TRBV5-6 and TRBJ2-4; D gene unclear. Trimming left V 3 bases short and J 9 bases short, with 13 bases between. Germline CDR1 reads SGHDT; CDR2 reads YYEEEE. The CDR3 extends over 13 amino acids.

The rearrangement links TRBV28 to TRBJ2-7; the D gene is possibly TRBD2 (5 bases). CDR1 is MDHEN, CDR2 SYDVKM, per germline. This CDR3 contains 11 residues. V dropped 2 bases and J dropped 8 bases, with 7 bases sitting between them. CDR3 sequence (DNA): TGTGCCAGCAGTTTAGAGGGTAAGCAGTACTTC. Translated: CASSLEGKQYF.

V is TRBV6-1 and J is TRBJ2-1; 8 nucleotides line up with TRBD1. Germline V gene data show CDR1 as MNHNS and CDR2 as SASEGT. CDR3 length: 15 amino acids. Trimming removed 6 bases from V and 3 bases from J; junction bases left unmatched: 7. CDR3 in amino acids: CASRTTGAFYNEQFF. The CDR3 DNA follows: TGTGCCAGCAGAACGACAGGGGCCTTCTACAATGAGCAGTTCTTC.